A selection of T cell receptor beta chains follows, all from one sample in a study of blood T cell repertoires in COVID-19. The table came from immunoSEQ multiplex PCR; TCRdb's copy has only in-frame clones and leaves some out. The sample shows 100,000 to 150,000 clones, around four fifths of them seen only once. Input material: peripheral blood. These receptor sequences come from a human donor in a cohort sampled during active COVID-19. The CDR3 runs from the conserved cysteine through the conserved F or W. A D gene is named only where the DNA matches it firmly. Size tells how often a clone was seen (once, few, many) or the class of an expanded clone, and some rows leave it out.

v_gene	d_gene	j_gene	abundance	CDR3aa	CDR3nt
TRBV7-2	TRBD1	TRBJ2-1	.	CASSPGTAYNEQFF	TGTGCCAGCAGCCCGGGGACAGCCTACAATGAGCAGTTCTTC
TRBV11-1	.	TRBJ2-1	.	CASSLARMRGWEDEQFF	TGTGCCAGCAGCTTAGCGAGGATGAGGGGCTGGGAGGATGAGCAGTTCTTC
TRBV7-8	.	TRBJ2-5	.	CASSLLAGAPETQYF	TGTGCCAGCAGCTTACTCGCGGGGGCCCCGGAGACCCAGTACTTC
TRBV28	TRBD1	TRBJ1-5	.	CASILTGTGFNQPQHF	TGTGCCAGCATCCTTACCGGGACAGGGTTTAATCAGCCCCAGCATTTT
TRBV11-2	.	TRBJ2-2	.	CASSPNSVRISGELFF	TGTGCCAGCAGCCCAAACAGTGTACGCATTTCCGGGGAGCTGTTTTTT
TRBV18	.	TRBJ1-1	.	CASSRGQLMNTEAFF	TGTGCCAGCTCACGGGGGCAGCTTATGAACACTGAAGCTTTCTTT
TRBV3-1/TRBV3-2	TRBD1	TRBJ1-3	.	CASSQGQGIYGNTIYF	TGTGCCAGCAGCCAAGGACAGGGCATCTATGGAAACACCATATATTTT
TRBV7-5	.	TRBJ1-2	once	CASKQGIDYGYTF	TGTGCCAGCAAACAGGGAATCGACTATGGCTACACCTTC
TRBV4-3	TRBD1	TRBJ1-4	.	CASSQATGRGEKLFF	TGCGCCAGCAGCCAAGCGACAGGGCGGGGTGAAAAACTGTTTTTT
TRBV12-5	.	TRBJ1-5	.	CASANSNQPQHF	TGTGCTAGTGCCAATAGCAATCAGCCCCAGCATTTT
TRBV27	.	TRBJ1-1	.	CASSSRGTRSTEAFF	TGTGCCAGCAGTTCCCGCGGGACCCGGAGCACTGAAGCTTTCTTT
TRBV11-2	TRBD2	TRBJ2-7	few	CASSFAWAGAVEQYF	TGTGCCAGCAGCTTCGCATGGGCGGGAGCGGTCGAGCAGTACTTC
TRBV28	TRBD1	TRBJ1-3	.	CASSITGATGNTIYF	TGTGCCAGCAGTATCACAGGGGCTACAGGAAACACCATATATTTT
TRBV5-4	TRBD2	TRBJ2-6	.	CASSLPSGGAGANVLTF	TGTGCCAGCAGCTTGCCTAGCGGGGGAGCAGGGGCCAACGTCCTGACTTTC
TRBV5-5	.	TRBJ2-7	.	CASSLSPLGEQYF	TGTGCCAGCAGCTTGTCCCCCCTAGGCGAGCAGTACTTC
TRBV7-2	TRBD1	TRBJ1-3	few	CASSARQGARGNTIYF	TGTGCCAGCAGCGCGAGACAGGGGGCGAGGGGAAACACCATATATTTT
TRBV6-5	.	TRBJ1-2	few	CASSSDSYGYTF	TGTGCCAGCAGTTCTGACAGCTATGGCTACACCTTC
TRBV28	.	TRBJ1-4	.	CASSFGGASNEKLFF	TGTGCCAGCAGTTTTGGGGGGGCCTCTAATGAAAAACTGTTTTTT
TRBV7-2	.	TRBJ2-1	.	CASSLGVLNEQFF	TGTGCCAGCAGCTTAGGAGTTCTCAATGAGCAGTTCTTC
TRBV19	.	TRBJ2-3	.	CASSIGQVTDTQYF	TGTGCCAGTAGTATTGGGCAGGTCACAGATACGCAGTATTTT
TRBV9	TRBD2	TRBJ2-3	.	CASSVTSGGSTDTQYF	TGTGCCAGCAGCGTCACTAGCGGGGGTAGCACAGATACGCAGTATTTT
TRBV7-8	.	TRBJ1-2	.	CASSLTSPRDGYTF	TGTGCCAGCAGCTTAACGTCCCCCAGGGATGGCTACACCTTC
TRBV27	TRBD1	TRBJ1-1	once	CASSFRDRNTEAFF	TGTGCCAGCAGTTTCCGGGACAGAAACACTGAAGCTTTCTTT
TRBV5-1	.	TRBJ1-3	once	CASSLNGVSSGNTIYF	TGCGCCAGCAGCCTAAACGGGGTGAGCTCTGGAAACACCATATATTTT
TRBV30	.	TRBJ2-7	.	CAWTQTDYEQYF	TGTGCCTGGACCCAGACAGATTACGAGCAGTACTTC
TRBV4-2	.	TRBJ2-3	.	CASSQEKGGRTQYF	TGTGCCAGCAGCCAAGAAAAGGGGGGGAGGACGCAGTATTTT
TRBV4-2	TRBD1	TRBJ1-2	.	CASSPSGAGGGPRGYTF	TGTGCCAGCAGCCCTTCCGGGGCAGGGGGCGGCCCTCGGGGCTACACCTTC
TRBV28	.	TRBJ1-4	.	CASTRLATNEKLFF	TGTGCCAGCACCCGTCTTGCAACTAATGAAAAACTGTTTTTT
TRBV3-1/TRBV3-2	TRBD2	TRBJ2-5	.	CASSIFRLAGSQGETQYF	TGTGCCAGCAGCATATTTAGACTAGCGGGTTCCCAAGGGGAGACCCAGTACTTC